The present T cell receptor (beta chain) was sequenced within a study of T-cell reconstitution after alpha-beta-depleted transplantation in children. Germline values: CDR1 SQVTM, CDR2 ANQGSEA. With 6 bases removed from V and 4 bases from J, the gap between germline ends came to 17 bases. The CDR3 totals 14 residues. Unique molecular identifiers featured in how the TCRbeta library was prepared. In TCRdb, the PCR reads were re-called with MiXCR into one record per CDR3 protein. The sample lists approximately 520,000 distinct CDR3 sequences; less than 35% were seen once. This material consisted of PBMCs from the stem cell graft donor, taken from the stem cell graft. The receptor comes from a human donor who donated a stem cell graft to a child with aplastic anemia. The chain couples TRBV29-1 to TRBJ2-3; weak D call: TRBD1 (5 bases). The CDR3, as DNA: TGCAGCGTGGCGGAAGGTAGCAGGGCAGATACGCAGTATTTT. Translated: CSVAEGSRADTQYF.